These 16 T cell receptor beta chains came from one sample sequenced in a study of shared clonotypes between healthy human individuals. This table comes from immunoSEQ multiplex PCR, and its TCRdb copy is limited to in-frame clones, with some not included. The table shows some 530,000 clones, with about 72% occurring only once. Sequences were obtained from PBMCs. The receptors were sampled from a woman in her forties in good health. Some clones in this sample may be carry-over from other donors' samples.

This chain uses TRBV9 with TRBJ1-1; D possibly corresponds to TRBD1 (5 bases). The ends were cut back, 0 bases at V and 5 bases at J, with 8 bases in the middle. Germline V lookup: CDR1 SGDLS, CDR2 YYNGEE. This CDR3 has 13 residues. CDR3 bases: TGTGCCAGCAGCGTAGAGGGGAATACTGAAGCTTTCTTT. It specifies CASSVEGNTEAFF.

The V call is TRBV5-1, the J call TRBJ2-5, with 7 bases identical to TRBD1. The CDR3 is made up of 16 amino acids. Trimming at V came to 4 bases and at J to 5 bases, leaving 14 bases not matched to a gene. Germline-derived CDR1 and CDR2 are SGHRS and YFSETQ. This CDR3 reads CASSATTGDLGETQYF. The CDR3 region has the DNA TGCGCCAGCAGCGCTACAACAGGGGACCTAGGTGAGACCCAGTACTTC.

This chain joins TRBV4-3 and TRBJ2-1; TRBD2 is a possible D gene (6 bases). CDR1 and CDR2 from the germline V gene are LGHNA and YSLEER. Trimming cost V 0 bases and J 0 bases, with 18 bases left between them. The CDR3 loop spans 19 amino acids. The CDR3 sequence is CASSQEDDGSPSSYNEQFF. CDR3 DNA: TGCGCCAGCAGCCAAGAAGATGACGGGAGCCCAAGCTCCTACAATGAGCAGTTCTTC.

This sequence joins TRBV6-6 and TRBJ1-1; TRBD1 aligns across 9 bases. Germline V gene data show CDR1 as MNHNY and CDR2 as SVGAGI (reference sequence). V shed 6 bases, J shed 6 bases, and the junction held 8 bases outside the gene matches. This CDR3 contains 14 residues. The CDR3 nucleotides are TGTGCCAGCAGGTCCCGGGACAGGGACGCTGAAGCTTTCTTT. Translated: CASRSRDRDAEAFF.

The chain couples TRBV5-1 to TRBJ1-3; D is possibly TRBD1 (5 bases). Germline-derived CDR1 and CDR2 are SGHRS and YFSETQ. V was shortened by 0 bases and J by 4 bases, with 8 bases between the two germline ends. This CDR3 contains 14 residues. The CDR3 bases are TGCGCCAGCAGCTTGGGAGGGGACGGAAACACCATATATTTT. Translating it yields CASSLGGDGNTIYF.

This clone has only one observation. V and J are TRBV7-2 and TRBJ2-1; D is perhaps TRBD2 (6 bases). The CDR3 sequence is 14 residues long. Trimming shortened V by 1 base and J by 9 bases, and 13 bases separated the two germline ends. Germline CDR1 reads SGHTA; CDR2 reads FQGNSA. CDR3 DNA: TGTGCCAGCAGCTTAGTGGGGACTGGGGTTGAGCAGTTCTTC. Encoded protein: CASSLVGTGVEQFF.

The CDR3 DNA reads as TGTGCCAGTAGTAAATTAGCGGGAGGGGGTACCGGGGAGCTGTTTTTT. It encodes CASSKLAGGGTGELFF. The V call is TRBV19, the J call TRBJ2-2, with 11 positions matching TRBD2. With V trimmed by 4 bases and J by 5 bases, 6 bases remained unmatched. The CDR3 runs to 16 residues. The germline V gene has CDR1 LNHDA and CDR2 SQIVND (reference sequence).

This clone has just one count. The sample holds other DNA sequences that translate to the same CDR3. The genes are TRBV11-2 and TRBJ2-7; D gene unclear. V was pared by 1 base and J by 1 base, with 2 bases between. Germline loops: CDR1 SGHAT, CDR2 FQNNGV. The CDR3 spans 12 residues. In nucleotides, the CDR3 is TGTGCCAGCAGCTTAGTATCCTACGAGCAGTACTTC. The encoded protein is CASSLVSYEQYF.

The genes are TRBV19 and TRBJ2-4; 7 positions match TRBD1. V shed 4 bases and J 1 base; nucleotides not matched to a gene: 10. Germline CDR1 and CDR2: LNHDA and SQIVND (reference sequence). The CDR3 is 17 residues long. CDR3 nucleotides: TGTGCCAGTAGTAATAGGACAGGTTGGGGTGCCAAAAACATTCAGTACTTC. This translates into CASSNRTGWGAKNIQYF.

The J gene is TRBJ1-2, the V gene TRBV7-2; 7 positions agree with TRBD1. V dropped 5 bases and J dropped 0; count of bases not matched to a gene: 9. Looked up from germline, CDR1 is SGHTA and CDR2 is FQGNSA. CDR3 length equals 16 residues. Here the CDR3 DNA reads TGTGCCAGCAGCCCCACCGGGACAGCGACTAACTATGGCTACACCTTC. It codes for CASSPTGTATNYGYTF.

V usage is TRBV18 and J usage is TRBJ1-3, with D tentatively TRBD1 (5 bases). The CDR3 has 15 amino acids. Trimming took off 4 bases at V and 4 bases at J, with 14 bases between the two ends. CDR1 and CDR2 (germline): KGHSH, LQKENI. The CDR3 loop is CASSRAGTEGNTIYF. CDR3 DNA sequence: TGTGCCAGCTCACGGGCAGGGACGGAGGGAAACACCATATATTTT. Complete variable domain (other parts from reference TRBV18 and TRBJ1-3): NAGVMQNPRHLVRRRGQEARLRCSPMKGHSHVYWYRQLPEEGLKFMVYLQKENIIDESGMPKERFSAEFPKEGPSILRIQQVVRGDSAAYFCASSRAGTEGNTIYFGEGSWLTVV.

This rearrangement joins TRBV7-3 to TRBJ1-3; unclear D gene. Germline V gene lookup returns CDR1 SGHTA and CDR2 FQGTGA. V was pared by 2 bases and J by 2 bases, with 13 bases between. The CDR3 has 16 amino acids. Written as DNA, the CDR3 is TGTGCCAGCAGCTTATTGAGCAGGATACCTGGAAACACCATATATTTT. Its protein is CASSLLSRIPGNTIYF.

This clone came up once. V usage is TRBV14 and J usage is TRBJ2-1; 13 nucleotides agree with TRBD2. Germline trimming cut 5 bases from V and 5 bases from J; bases unmatched to any gene: 3. This CDR3 is 15 amino acids long. Looked up from germline, CDR1 is SGHDN and CDR2 is FVKESK. CDR3 coding DNA: TGTGCCAGCAGCGGTGGACTAGCGGGAGACAATGAGCAGTTCTTC. It encodes CASSGGLAGDNEQFF.

The chain recombines TRBV6-1 with TRBJ1-1; D possibly corresponds to TRBD1 (6 bases). V was shortened by 4 bases and J by 1 base, with 16 bases between the two germline ends. Germline V gives CDR1 MNHNS, CDR2 SASEGT. This CDR3 has 16 amino acids. The CDR3 loop is CASSGGGHLGNTEAFF. The CDR3 region has the DNA TGTGCCAGCAGTGGGGGGGGACACCTCGGGAACACTGAAGCTTTCTTT.

The chain has TRBV25-1 and TRBJ2-1; the match to TRBD2 covers 7 bases. The CDR3 contains 15 residues. CDR1 MGHDK and CDR2 SYGVNS come from the germline V gene. Germline trimming cut 3 bases from V and 7 bases from J; bases unmatched to any gene: 9. CDR3 sequence (DNA): TGTGCCAGCAGTGAGCGTGGGAGGGGAAGAAATGAGCAGTTCTTC. Amino acids: CASSERGRGRNEQFF.

This clone was seen repeatedly, ten times or more. V usage is TRBV28 and J usage is TRBJ1-2; TRBD1 might be the D (6 bases). This CDR3 is built from 13 residues. V was clipped by 7 bases and J by 3 bases, with 12 bases between them. Germline V gene data show CDR1 as MDHEN and CDR2 as SYDVKM. CDR3: CASNEGGYYGYTF. The DNA of the CDR3 is TGTGCCAGCAACGAGGGGGGTTACTATGGCTACACCTTC.